The source of this T cell receptor beta chain is a study of early T cells in non-severe SARS-CoV-2 infection listed by TCRdb under 2021. Broadly, across the study: TCR sequencing used bulk RNA from unsorted whole blood, so alpha and beta chains could not be paired. The investigation overall reported the following: VDJdb matching was skewed toward anti-spike CD8 responses, so virus-specific expansions were likely underestimated and private and CD4 specificities were missed.

A case-control design nested within a healthcare worker cohort in London, UK, was used, with weekly nasopharyngeal swab PCR tests and blood sampling performed. Healthcare workers were enrolled in the week of the UK lockdown, from 23 to 31 March 2020, and were followed every week for up to roughly 15 weeks. This clonotype occurred a few times. Its antigen remains unidentified. Within one base of it there is no much larger clone, and no base qualities were kept. Library preparation employed 5' RACE. The data were produced on a NextSeq 500. In the TCR library protocol, unique molecular identifiers were attached to individual cDNA molecules to correct for PCR bias and sequencing error. Both TCR alpha and beta chains were sequenced, and tight co-correlation was observed between alpha and beta sequence abundances in each sample. The paper's processing steps were these. Decombinator V4 was used to annotate the V gene, J gene and CDR3 of the TCR sequences. Expanded TCRs were defined as changing significantly between any two time points under a Poisson model with p below 0.0001. Abundances of TCRs were expressed as counts per million after normalisation to the total number of TCRs sequenced in each sample. TRAV1-2 paired with TRAJ12, TRAJ20 or TRAJ33 defined MAIT TCRs, while TRAV10 paired with TRAJ18 defined iNKT TCRs. A search of VDJdb, accessed on 1 November 2021, was run for TCRs annotated to CMV, EBV and SARS-CoV-2, with TCRs annotated for multiple antigens excluded. In-frame beta chains were kept once TCRdb had trimmed the public reads at Q25 with fastp and called clones with MiXCR. Rows matching on CDR3 protein sequence are summarized as one entry with the most common DNA and genes. The V and J calls were not made by the authors but by TCRdb's processing. Recorded for this sample are about 83,000 distinct CDR3 sequences; roughly an eighth of them occurred a single time. The leading ten clones occupy roughly 3% of the sample.

Ends trimmed: V by 3 bases, J by 5 bases; bases unmatched to a gene: 7. From a lookup of the germline V gene, CDR1 and CDR2 are SGHNT and YENEEA. Taken from cysteine to phenylalanine, the CDR3 has 17 residues. Only the CDR3 DNA stays, 51 bases, in frame from base 1. The TCR sequence derives from an adult who was a healthcare worker with PCR-confirmed SARS-CoV-2 infection or an uninfected control (not recorded which). The rearrangement combines TRBV11-3 with TRBJ2-7, with TRBD2 identical over 16 junction bases. Material for sequencing was whole blood. CDR3 reads: CASSLKLGLAGGHEQYF. The DNA sequence is as follows: TGTGCCAGCAGCTTGAAATTGGGACTAGCGGGAGGGCACGAGCAGTACTTC.